This is a list of T cell receptor beta chains from one sample in a study of CD8 T cells in ankylosing spondylitis. TCRdb independently ran MiXCR on the 5' RACE reads; one entry per CDR3 protein. The data contain under 250,000 distinct CDR3 sequences, 8% to 9% of them singletons. The specimen sequenced was blood, either unsorted or a sorted T cell fraction (not recorded which). The receptors shown here come from a female donor with ankylosing spondylitis or in good health (not recorded which). CDR3s include the opening cysteine and the closing phenylalanine or tryptophan. Each record gives: CDR3 protein, CDR3 DNA, CDR3 length, J gene, clone size, D gene, V gene. The D gene is left open where the match is weak. The listing skips clone size in some rows; elsewhere it reads once, few, many or a size class.

CDR3aa: CSAAPRTYNSPLHF
CDR3nt: TGCAGTGCGGCACCGAGAACCTATAATTCACCCCTCCACTTT
len: 14
j_gene: TRBJ1-6
abundance: many
d_gene: -
v_gene: TRBV20-1

CDR3aa: CASSLSSGVTPYEQYF
CDR3nt: TGCGCCAGCAGCTTGTCCAGCGGGGTGACACCCTACGAGCAGTACTTC
len: 16
j_gene: TRBJ2-7
abundance: many
d_gene: TRBD2
v_gene: TRBV5-1

CDR3aa: CSAREGGRGETQYF
CDR3nt: TGCAGTGCTAGAGAAGGCGGGAGAGGAGAGACCCAGTACTTC
len: 14
j_gene: TRBJ2-5
abundance: many
d_gene: TRBD2
v_gene: TRBV20-1

CDR3aa: CASSTSGPNEQFF
CDR3nt: TGTGCCAGCAGCACTAGCGGGCCTAATGAGCAGTTCTTC
len: 13
j_gene: TRBJ2-1
abundance: -
d_gene: TRBD2
v_gene: TRBV7-2

CDR3aa: CASRRGSGNEQFF
CDR3nt: TGTGCCAGCAGAAGGGGCTCGGGGAATGAGCAGTTCTTC
len: 13
j_gene: TRBJ2-1
abundance: many
d_gene: -
v_gene: TRBV6-1

CDR3aa: CASSNHGRDNWRETQYF
CDR3nt: TGTGCCAGCAGCAACCACGGACGGGACAATTGGCGAGAGACCCAGTACTTC
len: 17
j_gene: TRBJ2-5
abundance: many
d_gene: -
v_gene: TRBV21-1

CDR3aa: CASSKLGRVSYNEQFF
CDR3nt: TGTGCCAGCAGCAAACTCGGGAGAGTCTCCTACAATGAGCAGTTCTTC
len: 16
j_gene: TRBJ2-1
abundance: many
d_gene: -
v_gene: TRBV5-5

CDR3aa: CASSQDPSDYEQYF
CDR3nt: TGCGCCAGCAGCCAAGACCCGTCGGACTACGAGCAGTACTTC
len: 14
j_gene: TRBJ2-7
abundance: few
d_gene: -
v_gene: TRBV4-3

CDR3aa: CSGEGASTDTQYF
CDR3nt: TGCAGCGGCGAGGGGGCCAGCACAGATACGCAGTATTTT
len: 13
j_gene: TRBJ2-3
abundance: many
d_gene: TRBD1
v_gene: TRBV29-1

CDR3aa: CASSLLAGVEETQYF
CDR3nt: TGTGCCAGCAGCTTGCTAGCGGGAGTGGAAGAGACCCAGTACTTC
len: 15
j_gene: TRBJ2-5
abundance: few
d_gene: TRBD2
v_gene: TRBV11-2

CDR3aa: CSVRPQGAPYEQYF
CDR3nt: TGCAGCGTCCGGCCCCAGGGGGCGCCGTACGAGCAGTACTTC
len: 14
j_gene: TRBJ2-7
abundance: many
d_gene: TRBD1
v_gene: TRBV29-1

CDR3aa: CASSPQGSNQPQHF
CDR3nt: TGTGCCAGCAGTCCACAGGGGAGCAATCAGCCCCAGCATTTT
len: 14
j_gene: TRBJ1-5
abundance: many
d_gene: TRBD1
v_gene: TRBV7-2

CDR3aa: CASSQLGSPYNEQFF
CDR3nt: TGCGCCAGCAGCCAACTCGGGTCCCCCTACAATGAGCAGTTCTTC
len: 15
j_gene: TRBJ2-1
abundance: -
d_gene: -
v_gene: TRBV4-1

CDR3aa: CSARGGQGRGEQFF
CDR3nt: TGCAGTGCTAGGGGGGGACAGGGCAGAGGTGAGCAGTTCTTC
len: 14
j_gene: TRBJ2-1
abundance: many
d_gene: TRBD1
v_gene: TRBV20-1

CDR3aa: CASSPGAPAGGGYEQYF
CDR3nt: TGTGCCAGCAGCCCCGGGGCACCGGCCGGGGGAGGCTACGAGCAGTACTTC
len: 17
j_gene: TRBJ2-7
abundance: -
d_gene: -
v_gene: TRBV7-9

CDR3aa: CASSPGQDLFVQQYF
CDR3nt: TGCGCCAGCAGCCCAGGACAGGATCTCTTCGTCCAGCAGTACTTC
len: 15
j_gene: TRBJ2-7
abundance: many
d_gene: TRBD1
v_gene: TRBV5-1

CDR3aa: CAGLPLGGVNSPLHF
CDR3nt: TGTGCCGGCTTACCCCTCGGGGGGGTGAATTCACCCCTCCACTTT
len: 15
j_gene: TRBJ1-6
abundance: -
d_gene: -
v_gene: TRBV7-9

CDR3aa: CASSWGQGTYEQYF
CDR3nt: TGCGCCAGCAGCTGGGGACAGGGGACCTACGAGCAGTACTTC
len: 14
j_gene: TRBJ2-7
abundance: many
d_gene: TRBD1
v_gene: TRBV5-1

CDR3aa: CASRGRRTQYF
CDR3nt: TGTGCCAGCAGAGGGCGCAGGACCCAGTACTTC
len: 11
j_gene: TRBJ2-5
abundance: many
d_gene: -
v_gene: TRBV27

CDR3aa: CASGRPGGNYNEQFF
CDR3nt: TGTGCCAGCGGGAGGCCGGGAGGAAATTACAATGAGCAGTTCTTC
len: 15
j_gene: TRBJ2-1
abundance: few
d_gene: TRBD2
v_gene: TRBV7-2

CDR3aa: CASSSRPDRETNYGYTF
CDR3nt: TGTGCCAGCAGCTCCAGACCAGACAGGGAGACTAACTATGGCTACACCTTC
len: 17
j_gene: TRBJ1-2
abundance: many
d_gene: TRBD1
v_gene: TRBV5-5

CDR3aa: CASSLSGKAYEQYF
CDR3nt: TGTGCCAGCTCATTATCAGGGAAGGCCTACGAGCAGTACTTC
len: 14
j_gene: TRBJ2-7
abundance: many
d_gene: -
v_gene: TRBV7-2

CDR3aa: CASSLAGLGANEQFF
CDR3nt: TGCGCCAGCAGCTTGGCGGGTCTTGGGGCCAATGAGCAGTTCTTC
len: 15
j_gene: TRBJ2-1
abundance: many
d_gene: -
v_gene: TRBV5-1

CDR3aa: CAISEGDVRGYTEAFF
CDR3nt: TGTGCCATCAGTGAGGGGGACGTTCGTGGGTACACTGAAGCTTTCTTT
len: 16
j_gene: TRBJ1-1
abundance: -
d_gene: -
v_gene: TRBV10-3

CDR3aa: CSVLTGTGGVEQYF
CDR3nt: TGCAGCGTTCTAACCGGGACAGGGGGCGTCGAGCAGTACTTC
len: 14
j_gene: TRBJ2-7
abundance: many
d_gene: TRBD1
v_gene: TRBV29-1

CDR3aa: CASSSGLLETQYF
CDR3nt: TGCGCCAGCAGCTCCGGACTCCTGGAGACCCAGTACTTC
len: 13
j_gene: TRBJ2-5
abundance: many
d_gene: -
v_gene: TRBV4-3

CDR3aa: CASSLPGTGEETQYF
CDR3nt: TGTGCCAGCAGTTTACCCGGGACAGGGGAAGAGACCCAGTACTTC
len: 15
j_gene: TRBJ2-5
abundance: once
d_gene: TRBD1
v_gene: TRBV7-1

CDR3aa: CASSWGRAGTYNEQFF
CDR3nt: TGTGCCAGCAGCTGGGGGAGGGCCGGGACCTACAATGAGCAGTTCTTC
len: 16
j_gene: TRBJ2-1
abundance: -
d_gene: TRBD2
v_gene: TRBV7-2

CDR3aa: CASSPEGRSYGYTF
CDR3nt: TGTGCCAGCAGCCCAGAGGGCAGATCCTATGGCTACACCTTC
len: 14
j_gene: TRBJ1-2
abundance: many
d_gene: -
v_gene: TRBV7-2

CDR3aa: CSASRGSSYNEQFF
CDR3nt: TGCAGTGCTAGTCGCGGTAGCTCCTACAATGAGCAGTTCTTC
len: 14
j_gene: TRBJ2-1
abundance: many
d_gene: -
v_gene: TRBV20-1

CDR3aa: CASSKPLAGADEQYF
CDR3nt: TGTGCCAGCAGTAAACCCCTAGCGGGAGCAGACGAGCAGTACTTC
len: 15
j_gene: TRBJ2-7
abundance: many
d_gene: TRBD2
v_gene: TRBV12-3/TRBV12-4

CDR3aa: CASSPVLRGDTQYF
CDR3nt: TGTGCCAGCAGTCCCGTCTTGAGGGGTGACACGCAGTATTTT
len: 14
j_gene: TRBJ2-3
abundance: many
d_gene: -
v_gene: TRBV12-3/TRBV12-4

CDR3aa: CASSSRQGWGYTF
CDR3nt: TGTGCCAGCAGCTCCCGACAGGGTTGGGGCTACACCTTC
len: 13
j_gene: TRBJ1-2
abundance: -
d_gene: TRBD1
v_gene: TRBV7-2

CDR3aa: CASSSHSYNNEQFF
CDR3nt: TGTGCCAGCAGTTCCCACTCGTACAACAATGAGCAGTTCTTC
len: 14
j_gene: TRBJ2-1
abundance: many
d_gene: -
v_gene: TRBV6-5

CDR3aa: CASSYGLEKGRDTQYF
CDR3nt: TGTGCCAGCAGCTACGGACTAGAGAAGGGGAGAGATACGCAGTATTTT
len: 16
j_gene: TRBJ2-3
abundance: -
d_gene: TRBD2
v_gene: TRBV7-9

CDR3aa: CASSQRSGANVLTF
CDR3nt: TGTGCCAGCAGCCAGCGATCTGGGGCCAACGTCCTGACTTTC
len: 14
j_gene: TRBJ2-6
abundance: many
d_gene: -
v_gene: TRBV3-1

CDR3aa: CATSDRGSLNTEAFF
CDR3nt: TGTGCCACCAGTGACCGGGGTTCCCTGAACACTGAAGCTTTCTTT
len: 15
j_gene: TRBJ1-1
abundance: many
d_gene: -
v_gene: TRBV24-1

CDR3aa: CASSRPGKSVYGYTF
CDR3nt: TGTGCCAGCAGCCGCCCCGGAAAGTCCGTCTATGGCTACACCTTC
len: 15
j_gene: TRBJ1-2
abundance: -
d_gene: -
v_gene: TRBV6-5

CDR3aa: CATQAGLQGAYNEQFF
CDR3nt: TGTGCCACCCAAGCGGGCCTACAGGGGGCCTACAATGAGCAGTTCTTC
len: 16
j_gene: TRBJ2-1
abundance: many
d_gene: TRBD1
v_gene: TRBV10-3

CDR3aa: CASSRARGSSGNTIYF
CDR3nt: TGTGCCAGCAGCCGCGCGCGGGGTAGCTCTGGAAACACCATATATTTT
len: 16
j_gene: TRBJ1-3
abundance: -
d_gene: -
v_gene: TRBV7-2

CDR3aa: CASSLSVLKTYEQYF
CDR3nt: TGTGCCAGCAGTCTTAGCGTGCTCAAAACCTACGAGCAGTACTTC
len: 15
j_gene: TRBJ2-7
abundance: many
d_gene: -
v_gene: TRBV12-3/TRBV12-4

CDR3aa: CASSNGLSSYEQYF
CDR3nt: TGTGCCAGCAGTAACGGACTGAGCTCCTACGAGCAGTACTTC
len: 14
j_gene: TRBJ2-7
abundance: many
d_gene: -
v_gene: TRBV28

CDR3aa: CASSYSGFGRVNQPQHF
CDR3nt: TGTGCCAGCAGTTACTCGGGGTTCGGCAGGGTAAATCAGCCCCAGCATTTT
len: 17
j_gene: TRBJ1-5
abundance: many
d_gene: -
v_gene: TRBV6-2/TRBV6-3

CDR3aa: CASSDRGQVGELFF
CDR3nt: TGTGCCAGCAGTGATAGGGGGCAAGTCGGGGAGCTGTTTTTT
len: 14
j_gene: TRBJ2-2
abundance: many
d_gene: TRBD1
v_gene: TRBV2

CDR3aa: CASGLGHRYEQYF
CDR3nt: TGTGCCAGCGGTCTCGGACACCGATACGAGCAGTACTTC
len: 13
j_gene: TRBJ2-7
abundance: -
d_gene: -
v_gene: TRBV7-9

CDR3aa: CASSPAYRSNVLTF
CDR3nt: TGTGCCAGCAGCCCCGCGTACAGGTCCAACGTCCTGACTTTC
len: 14
j_gene: TRBJ2-6
abundance: many
d_gene: -
v_gene: TRBV7-8

CDR3aa: CASSSYRYTIYF
CDR3nt: TGCGCCAGCAGTTCCTACCGGTACACCATATATTTT
len: 12
j_gene: TRBJ1-3
abundance: many
d_gene: -
v_gene: TRBV23-1

CDR3aa: CSALDGRMNTEAFF
CDR3nt: TGCAGTGCTTTGGACGGTAGGATGAACACTGAAGCTTTCTTT
len: 14
j_gene: TRBJ1-1
abundance: many
d_gene: -
v_gene: TRBV20-1

CDR3aa: CASSPPTGSSTEAFF
CDR3nt: TGTGCCAGCTCACCACCTACAGGGAGTTCCACTGAAGCTTTCTTT
len: 15
j_gene: TRBJ1-1
abundance: many
d_gene: -
v_gene: TRBV18

CDR3aa: CASSYETAFYTF
CDR3nt: TGTGCCAGCAGTTACGAGACAGCCTTCTACACCTTC
len: 12
j_gene: TRBJ1-2
abundance: many
d_gene: -
v_gene: TRBV6-2/TRBV6-3